This T cell receptor beta chain comes out of a study of blood T cell repertoires in COVID-19. TCRdb's copy holds only in-frame clones and misses some; the assay was immunoSEQ multiplex PCR. This table holds 150,000 to 200,000 clones, about 91% found once. What the recovered Cohort 3 donors had was two negative PCRs, clearance, or symptom resolution. The source is a woman aged 18 to 35 who had recovered from COVID-19. Material for sequencing was PBMCs or T cells enriched from blood (not recorded which).

CDR3 nucleotides: TGCGCCAGCAACTCCGCTTTAGCGGGGGGCTCCTACGAGCAGTACTTC. As protein: CASNSALAGGSYEQYF. The J gene is TRBJ2-7, the V gene TRBV10-2; 10 bases align to TRBD2. This CDR3 is 16 amino acids long. Germline loops: CDR1 WSHSY, CDR2 SAAADI. Unmatched junction bases numbered 9, after V lost 7 bases and J lost 0 bases.